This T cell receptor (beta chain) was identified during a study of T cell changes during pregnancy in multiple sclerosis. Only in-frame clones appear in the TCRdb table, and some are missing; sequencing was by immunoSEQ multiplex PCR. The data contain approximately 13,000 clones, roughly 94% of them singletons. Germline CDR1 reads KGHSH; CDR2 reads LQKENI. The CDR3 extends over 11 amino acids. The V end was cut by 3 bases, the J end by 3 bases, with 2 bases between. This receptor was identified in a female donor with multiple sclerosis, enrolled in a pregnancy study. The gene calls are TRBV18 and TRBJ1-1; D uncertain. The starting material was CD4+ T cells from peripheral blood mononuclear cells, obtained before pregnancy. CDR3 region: CASSPDTEAFF. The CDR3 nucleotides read TGTGCCAGCTCACCCGACACTGAAGCTTTCTTT. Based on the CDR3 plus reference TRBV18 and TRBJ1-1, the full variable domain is NAGVMQNPRHLVRRRGQEARLRCSPMKGHSHVYWYRQLPEEGLKFMVYLQKENIIDESGMPKERFSAEFPKEGPSILRIQQVVRGDSAAYFCASSPDTEAFFGQGTRLTVV.